The subject of this entry is one T cell receptor beta chain. Antigen specificity is unknown. TCRdb keeps only in-frame clones here, not all; method: immunoSEQ multiplex PCR. The sample lists just under 150,000 clones; roughly 87% were seen once. Germline values: CDR1 KGHSH, CDR2 LQKENI. After removal of 4 bases from V and 7 bases from J, the junction contained 11 bases not matched to a gene. The CDR3 is 16 residues long. These data are taken from a study of T cell responses to AZD1222 COVID-19 vaccine. Whole-study results and caveats: Close to half of all spike-specific TCRs reportedly target regions of the variants that are unmutated. Spike-specific TCR breadth and depth rose after two AZD1222 doses.

The chain is built from TRBV18 and TRBJ2-1, with TRBD2 identical over 9 bases. This TCR derives from an adult who received the AZD1222 COVID-19 vaccine. The sequenced sample was peripheral blood, obtained 28 days after the second AZD1222 dose. The CDR3 DNA sequence: TGTGCCAGCTCACTCACAGCAAGCGGGAGGATTAATGAGCAGTTCTTC. It encodes CASSLTASGRINEQFF.